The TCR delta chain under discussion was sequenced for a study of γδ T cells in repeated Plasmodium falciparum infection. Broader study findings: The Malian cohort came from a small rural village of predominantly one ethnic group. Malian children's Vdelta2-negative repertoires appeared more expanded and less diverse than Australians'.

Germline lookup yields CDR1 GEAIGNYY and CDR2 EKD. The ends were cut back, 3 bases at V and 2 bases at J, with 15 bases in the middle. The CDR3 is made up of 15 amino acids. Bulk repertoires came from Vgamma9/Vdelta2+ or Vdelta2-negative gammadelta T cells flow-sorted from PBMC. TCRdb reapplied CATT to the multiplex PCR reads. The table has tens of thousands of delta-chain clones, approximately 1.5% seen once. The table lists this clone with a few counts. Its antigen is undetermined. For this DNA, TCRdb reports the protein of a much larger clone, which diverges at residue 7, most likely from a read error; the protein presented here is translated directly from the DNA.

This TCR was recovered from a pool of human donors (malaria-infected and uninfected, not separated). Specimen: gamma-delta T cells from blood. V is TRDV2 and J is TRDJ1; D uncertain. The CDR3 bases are TGTGCCTGTGACGCCTTACGAAAGATTACCGATAAACTCATCTTT. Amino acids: CACDALRKITDKLIF.